A single sample is the source of the 27 T cell receptor beta chains below, sequenced in a study of blood T cells in healthy people across ages. The use of a sample-barcoded 5' primer and a J-beta primer mix characterized a second PCR of about 6 to 11 cycles. TCRdb independently ran MiXCR on the 5' RACE reads; one entry per CDR3 protein. The data show 800,000 to 900,000 distinct CDR3 sequences, around 62% seen once. Sequencing input: blood. Receptors were obtained from a man aged 30-40 years in good health.

The CDR3 sequence: CASIPGPPGQETQYF. The CDR3, as DNA: TGTGCCAGCATACCGGGGCCCCCGGGCCAAGAGACCCAGTACTTC. J is TRBJ2-5 and V is TRBV12-3 or TRBV12-4; perhaps D is TRBD1 or TRBD2 (5 bases each). The germline V and J ends were trimmed by 7 bases and 1 base, with 16 bases remaining between them. The CDR3 is made up of 15 amino acids.

This chain links TRBV7-9 with TRBJ1-5; D uncertain. Germline loops: CDR1 SEHNR, CDR2 FQNEAQ (reference sequence). The CDR3 is made up of 14 amino acids. V was cut by 0 bases and J by 5 bases, with 8 bases left in between. As DNA, the CDR3 is TGTGCCAGCAGCTTAGCCTGGACGGATCAGCCCCAGCATTTT. Protein: CASSLAWTDQPQHF.

The gene calls are TRBV29-1 and TRBJ2-7, with D tentatively TRBD1 (6 bases). The V gene's germline CDR1 is SQVTM and CDR2 ANQGSEA. V was trimmed by 2 bases and J by 4 bases, leaving 15 bases between them. The CDR3 spans 14 residues. This chain's CDR3 is CSVESGRGGYEQYF. DNA for the CDR3: TGCAGCGTTGAATCTGGCAGGGGCGGATACGAGCAGTACTTC.

J is TRBJ2-5 and V is TRBV20-1; 14 bases line up with TRBD2. V shed 2 bases, J shed 7 bases, and the junction held 15 bases outside the gene matches. The CDR3 loop spans 18 amino acids. Germline CDR1 DFQATT, CDR2 SNEGSKA (reference sequence). The CDR3 spells CSARPGLAGGSFLGTQYF. CDR3 in DNA: TGCAGTGCTAGACCCGGACTAGCGGGGGGCTCCTTTTTAGGGACCCAGTACTTC.

A note on this clonotype: The junction departs from germline at one end; a sequencing error may be responsible. The rearrangement uses TRBV20-1 and TRBJ2-3, with 9 bases aligning to TRBD1. The CDR3 extends over 16 amino acids. Germline V gene data show CDR1 as DFQATT and CDR2 as SNEGSKA (reference sequence). The DNA for the CDR3 is TGCGGTGCTAGAGAGGACAGGACAGGGGTCACAGATACGCAGTATTTT. Translated: CGAREDRTGVTDTQYF.

V gene TRBV6-6 combines with J gene TRBJ1-2; possibly TRBD1 for D (6 bases). The CDR3 is 15 residues long. V was trimmed by 2 bases and J by 6 bases, leaving 16 bases between them. Germline V lookup: CDR1 MNHNY, CDR2 SVGAGI (reference sequence). The CDR3 DNA is TGTGCCAGCAGTTACGCTCGAGCAGGGGAGGATGGCTACACCTTC. It translates to CASSYARAGEDGYTF.

In its sample, this clonotype was seen a few times. This rearrangement joins TRBV20-1 to TRBJ2-7; D unresolved. The CDR3 totals 13 residues. V lost 3 bases, J lost 7 bases, and 16 bases lay in between. Germline V CDR1 and CDR2: DFQATT, SNEGSKA (reference sequence). Here the CDR3 DNA reads TGCAGTGCTAGCGCCGGACGCCTGAGAGAGCAGTACTTC. Its translation is CSASAGRLREQYF.

This chain joins TRBV5-6 and TRBJ2-3, with 15 bases fitting TRBD2. V was clipped by 3 bases and J by 2 bases; unmatched bases: 10. This CDR3 region has 19 residues. Per germline, CDR1 SGHDT and CDR2 YYEEEE. CDR3 sequence reads: CASSSRGLAGGPITDTQYF. DNA of the CDR3: TGTGCCAGCAGCTCGCGGGGACTAGCGGGGGGCCCAATCACAGATACGCAGTATTTT.

The V gene is TRBV20-1, the J gene TRBJ1-6; no firm D call. The length of the CDR3 is 15 residues. Germline CDR1 is DFQATT and CDR2 is SNEGSKA (reference sequence). CDR3 loop: CSAPELVYAASPLHF. CDR3 sequence (DNA): TGCAGCGCCCCAGAATTAGTCTATGCCGCTTCACCCCTCCACTTT.

Details on this clonotype: Sequence at one end of the junction differs from germline and may be a read error. This chain joins TRBV4-2 and TRBJ1-4, with a possible D match to TRBD1 (6 bases). Per the germline V gene, CDR1 is LGHNA and CDR2 is YNFKEQ. This CDR3 region has 17 residues. CDR3 sequence reads: CAGSLYEGGAANEKLFF. In DNA form, the CDR3 reads TGTGCCGGCAGCCTCTACGAAGGGGGGGCAGCTAATGAAAAACTGTTTTTT.

This chain connects TRBV7-9 to TRBJ1-2; TRBD1 matches at 8 bases. Germline V lookup: CDR1 SEHNR, CDR2 FQNEAQ (reference sequence). CDR3 size: 15 residues. V lost 7 bases to trimming and J lost 0 bases; unmatched junction nucleotides: 7. The CDR3, as DNA: TGTGCCAGCAACGACAGGGGCTTAACTAACTATGGCTACACCTTC. It encodes CASNDRGLTNYGYTF.

V gene TRBV28 combines with J gene TRBJ2-7; D is perhaps TRBD1 (6 bases). The CDR3 covers 13 residues. The V gene's germline CDR1 is MDHEN and CDR2 SYDVKM. V shed 5 bases and J shed 9 bases, with 17 bases lying between them. CDR3 coding DNA: TGTGCCAGCAGTCCGCCAGGGGTTGGGGGGCAGTACTTC. Its translation is CASSPPGVGGQYF.

The gene calls are TRBV10-2 and TRBJ2-5; D may be TRBD1 (6 bases). The V and J ends lost 4 bases and 9 bases respectively, with 18 bases between them. There are 14 residues in the CDR3. Germline V gives CDR1 WSHSY, CDR2 SAAADI. CDR3 nucleotides: TGCGCCAGCAGTGGGTACACAGGGTACGGGGCCCAGTACTTC. Protein product: CASSGYTGYGAQYF.

The rearrangement uses TRBV4-1 and TRBJ2-4; TRBD1 agrees at 10 bases. This CDR3 region has 14 residues. The germline CDR1 and CDR2 sequences are MGHRA and YSYEKL. Unmatched junction bases numbered 6, after V lost 5 bases and J lost 8 bases. CDR3: CASSTHGTGDIQYF. The CDR3 DNA is TGCGCCAGCAGCACCCACGGGACAGGGGACATTCAGTACTTC.

This clonotype was counted once. The CDR3 protein is CASKQSTEAFF. The CDR3 DNA reads TGTGCCAGCAAGCAGTCCACTGAAGCTTTCTTT. The V gene is TRBV12-3 or TRBV12-4, the J gene TRBJ1-1, with D unclear. The ends were cut back, 7 bases at V and 4 bases at J, with 7 bases in the middle. This CDR3 has 11 amino acids.

The CDR3 DNA sequence: TGTGCCAGCAGCCGAGAGGGGCCCTCCACTCCTGACGAGCAGTTCTTC. Translation gives CASSREGPSTPDEQFF. J is TRBJ2-1 and V is TRBV7-3; either TRBD1 or TRBD2 may fit D (5 bases each). The CDR3 loop spans 16 amino acids. V was pared by 5 bases and J by 10 bases, with 24 bases between. Germline V gene sequence: CDR1 SGHTA, CDR2 FQGTGA.

The rearrangement uses TRBV11-1 and TRBJ2-1; D not resolved. The CDR3 is 13 residues long. V dropped 3 bases and J dropped 4 bases, with 7 bases sitting between them. The germline V gene encodes CDR1 SGHAT and CDR2 FQDESV (reference sequence). The CDR3 bases are TGTGCCAGCAGCTTTAATGAGTACAATGAGCAGTTCTTC. Residues: CASSFNEYNEQFF.

In nucleotides, the CDR3 is TGCGCCAGCAGCCAAGGCCGGACAGGGGGCTATGGCTACACCTTC. Its protein product is CASSQGRTGGYGYTF. The chain couples TRBV4-3 to TRBJ1-2; 10 bases match TRBD1. The CDR3 loop spans 15 amino acids. Trimming cost V 1 base and J 4 bases; bases outside gene matches: 3. Germline V CDR1 and CDR2: LGHNA, YSLEER.

The table lists this clonotype with a few counts. The J gene is TRBJ2-3, the V gene TRBV15; no reliable D call. CDR3 size: 16 residues. V gave up 3 bases and J gave up 5 bases, with 18 bases separating them. The germline CDR1 and CDR2 sequences are LNHNV and YYDKDF (reference sequence). The CDR3 spells CATSSMRSLIEDTQYF. The CDR3 DNA follows: TGTGCCACCAGCAGCATGCGGAGTCTAATTGAAGATACGCAGTATTTT.

This clonotype was recorded many times. The rearrangement joins TRBV15 to TRBJ2-5; possible D gene TRBD2, 6 bases. V lost 5 bases, J lost 2 bases, and 12 bases lay in between. The CDR3 is 14 amino acids. The germline V gene has CDR1 LNHNV and CDR2 YYDKDF (reference sequence). CDR3 amino acids: CATSPRDFQETQYF. Written as DNA, the CDR3 is TGTGCCACCAGCCCCCGGGACTTTCAAGAGACCCAGTACTTC.

This clonotype occurred once. V and J are TRBV18 and TRBJ1-2, with D possibly being TRBD1 (5 bases). The length of the CDR3 is 17 residues. V lost 0 bases and J 0 bases, leaving 14 bases between the germline ends. CDR1 and CDR2 (germline): KGHSH, LQKENI. The chain's CDR3 is CASSPPGRTIANYGYTF. The CDR3 DNA reads TGTGCCAGCTCACCACCGGGACGGACAATCGCTAACTATGGCTACACCTTC.

The DNA of the CDR3 is TGCAGCGTCGAGACCGAGGAGGGGTCCTACGAGCAGTACTTC. It is translated as CSVETEEGSYEQYF. The J gene is TRBJ2-7, the V gene TRBV29-1; D is possibly TRBD2 (6 bases). CDR3 size: 14 residues. From germline, CDR1 is SQVTM and CDR2 ANQGSEA. Trimming left V 6 bases short and J 1 base short, with 16 bases between.

This sequence joins TRBV25-1 and TRBJ2-1, with D possibly being TRBD1 (6 bases). V lost 0 bases, J lost 12 bases, and 15 bases lay in between. Germline V gene lookup returns CDR1 MGHDK and CDR2 SYGVNS. The CDR3 contains 14 residues. CDR3 sequence: CASSEYAGVDGQFF. The CDR3 region has the DNA TGTGCCAGCAGTGAATACGCAGGGGTAGATGGGCAGTTCTTC.

The chain recombines TRBV20-1 with TRBJ1-1, with 8 bases aligning to TRBD1. After removal of 4 bases from V and 4 bases from J, the junction contained 2 bases not matched to a gene. The germline V gene encodes CDR1 DFQATT and CDR2 SNEGSKA (reference sequence). This CDR3 comprises 12 residues. CDR3: CSAKQGGTEAFF. In nucleotides, the CDR3 is TGCAGTGCTAAACAGGGGGGCACTGAAGCTTTCTTT.

This chain joins TRBV3-1 and TRBJ1-2; no clear D gene. The CDR3 runs 14 residues. V lost 1 base, J lost 8 bases, and 14 bases lay in between. Germline V CDR1 and CDR2: LGHDT, YNNKEL (reference sequence). CDR3: CASSQGALIGGYTF. In DNA, the CDR3 is TGTGCCAGCAGCCAAGGGGCTTTGATTGGAGGCTACACCTTC.

The chain links TRBV12-3 or TRBV12-4 to TRBJ1-6, with a weak D call TRBD1 (5 bases). V dropped 6 bases and J dropped 4 bases, with 16 bases sitting between them. The CDR3 is 16 residues long. Here the CDR3 reads CASRPGDRNYNSPLHF. The DNA for the CDR3 is TGTGCCAGCAGACCCGGTGACAGAAATTATAATTCACCCCTCCACTTT.

The CDR3 sequence: CASSQERLAPATQYF. The CDR3 DNA is TGCGCCAGCAGCCAAGAACGGCTAGCCCCGGCGACCCAGTACTTC. The chain joins TRBV4-3 to TRBJ2-5; a possible D gene is TRBD2 (5 bases). V dropped 0 bases and J dropped 7 bases, with 15 bases sitting between them. The germline CDR1 and CDR2 sequences are LGHNA and YSLEER. This CDR3 is built from 15 residues.